The 14 T cell receptor beta chains below come from one sample, sequenced in a study of blood T cell repertoires in COVID-19. Profiling relied on immunoSEQ multiplex PCR, and the TCRdb table lists in-frame clones only, not all of them. The sample has around 400,000 clones; 90% to 95% are singletons. The sequenced sample was PBMCs or T cells enriched from blood (not recorded which). These receptors all stem from a middle-aged woman who had been exposed to COVID-19.

The chain links TRBV5-1 to TRBJ1-1; D is undetermined. The V gene lost 4 bases and the J gene lost 1 base, with 14 bases spanning the gap. The CDR3 covers 15 residues. The germline V gene encodes CDR1 SGHRS and CDR2 YFSETQ. In DNA form, the CDR3 reads TGCGCCAGCAGCGCGGAGAGCAGACCGAACACTGAAGCTTTCTTT. Translated, it gives CASSAESRPNTEAFF. The full variable domain, completed using reference TRBV5-1 and TRBJ1-1, is KAGVTQTPRYLIKTRGQQVTLSCSPISGHRSVSWYQQTPGQGLQFLFEYFSETQRNKGNFPGRFSGRQFSNSRSEMNVSTLELGDSALYLCASSAESRPNTEAFFGQGTRLTVV.

CDR3 amino acids: CASRKDRVSSPLHF. Here the CDR3 DNA reads TGTGCCAGCAGAAAGGACAGGGTCAGTTCACCCCTCCACTTT. V gene TRBV5-4 combines with J gene TRBJ1-6; 8 bases agree with TRBD1. In germline, CDR1 is SGHNT, CDR2 YYREEE (reference sequence). V was clipped by 5 bases and J by 9 bases; unmatched bases: 7. The CDR3 is 14 residues long.

This CDR3 reads CASSTRRVNEQFF. The CDR3 DNA reads as TGTGCCAGTAGTACTCGACGGGTCAATGAGCAGTTCTTC. The rearrangement joins TRBV19 to TRBJ2-1; D uncertain. Deletions cut 4 bases from V and 6 bases from J, with 10 bases between. Germline V gene sequence: CDR1 LNHDA, CDR2 SQIVND (reference sequence). CDR3 size: 13 residues.

The chain has TRBV13 and TRBJ2-1; the match to TRBD1 covers 8 bases. V shed 4 bases and J 6 bases; nucleotides not matched to a gene: 2. Germline V CDR1 and CDR2: PRHDT, FYEKMQ (reference sequence). The CDR3 totals 13 residues. CDR3: CASSSTGGNEQFF. In DNA form, the CDR3 reads TGTGCCAGCAGCTCCACAGGGGGCAATGAGCAGTTCTTC.

This chain links TRBV7-9 with TRBJ1-4; D may be TRBD1 (6 bases). The CDR3 length is 15 residues. Germline values: CDR1 SEHNR, CDR2 FQNEAQ (reference sequence). The V and J ends lost 0 bases and 7 bases respectively, with 12 bases between them. CDR3 in DNA: TGTGCCAGCAGCTTAGCGGGGCAGGGGAGTGAAAAACTGTTTTTT. This encodes CASSLAGQGSEKLFF.

The count of this clone is one. The rearrangement joins TRBV18 to TRBJ1-1; no clear D gene. The CDR3 consists of 15 residues. Trimming left V 1 base short and J 1 base short, with 10 bases between. Germline V gene sequence: CDR1 KGHSH, CDR2 LQKENI. The CDR3 nucleotides are TGTGCCAGCTCACCACGGCCCCTTCAGAACACTGAAGCTTTCTTT. This encodes CASSPRPLQNTEAFF.

J is TRBJ1-1 and V is TRBV25-1; D not certain. CDR1 MGHDK and CDR2 SYGVNS come from the germline V gene. V shed 4 bases and J shed 1 base, with 10 bases lying between them. CDR3 length: 14 residues. CDR3 residues: CASSVSGPNTEAFF. As DNA, the CDR3 is TGTGCCAGCAGTGTGTCAGGCCCGAACACTGAAGCTTTCTTT.

The chain combines TRBV9 with TRBJ1-2; D not certain. V was trimmed by 4 bases and J by 4 bases, leaving 17 bases between them. There are 15 residues in the CDR3. The germline V gene encodes CDR1 SGDLS and CDR2 YYNGEE. CDR3: CASSSTPGIGYGYTF. CDR3 in DNA: TGTGCCAGCAGCTCTACTCCGGGGATCGGCTATGGCTACACCTTC.

The chain couples TRBV9 to TRBJ1-1; no reliable D call. This CDR3 is built from 13 residues. The germline V gene encodes CDR1 SGDLS and CDR2 YYNGEE. V gave up 1 base and J gave up 0 bases, with 4 bases separating them. CDR3 loop: CASSVQLNTEAFF. For the CDR3, the DNA is TGTGCCAGCAGCGTACAGTTGAACACTGAAGCTTTCTTT.

V gene TRBV6-5 combines with J gene TRBJ2-1; 10 positions agree with TRBD1. V was clipped by 4 bases and J by 5 bases; unmatched bases: 2. The CDR3 runs to 14 residues. CDR1 is MNHEY, CDR2 SVGAGI, per germline. The CDR3 loop reads CASSFGTGDNEQFF. DNA for the CDR3: TGTGCCAGCAGTTTCGGGACAGGGGACAATGAGCAGTTCTTC.

The chain has TRBV4-3 and TRBJ2-7, with 7 bases fitting TRBD2. This CDR3 is built from 14 residues. Per germline, CDR1 LGHNA and CDR2 YSLEER. V trimming: 1 base; J trimming: 2 bases; junction bases outside the gene matches: 2. The CDR3, as DNA: TGCGCCAGCAGCCAAGTCCTAGCGGCCTACGAGCAGTACTTC. Amino acid sequence: CASSQVLAAYEQYF.

Remarks on this clone: This specimen includes other DNA sequences encoding the same CDR3. CDR3 sequence (DNA): TGTGCCAGCAGCGTAGCACAGGGCGGAAACACCATATATTTT. Translating gives CASSVAQGGNTIYF. The chain combines TRBV9 with TRBJ1-3, with a tentative D call TRBD1 (6 bases). Germline-derived CDR1 and CDR2 are SGDLS and YYNGEE. The CDR3 has 14 residues. Between the trimmed V and J ends, which lost 0 bases and 4 bases, there was a span of 8 bases.

The V and J genes are TRBV30 and TRBJ1-1; D perhaps matches TRBD1 (5 bases). Per the germline V gene, CDR1 is GTSNPN and CDR2 is SVGIG (reference sequence). The length of the CDR3 is 12 residues. V lost 6 bases, J lost 1 base, and 9 bases lay in between. This chain's CDR3 is CACKGWNTEAFF. The DNA of the CDR3 is TGTGCCTGCAAGGGGTGGAACACTGAAGCTTTCTTT.

V gene TRBV2 combines with J gene TRBJ1-1; 8 bases map to TRBD1. Germline-derived CDR1 and CDR2 are SNHLY and FYNNEI. This CDR3 has 13 residues. V lost 6 bases to trimming and J lost 4 bases; unmatched junction nucleotides: 4. The DNA of the CDR3 is TGTGCCAGCAGCCAGGGGGCGAGCACTGAAGCTTTCTTT. Translation: CASSQGASTEAFF.